A selection of T cell receptor beta chains follows, all from one sample in a study of blood T cell repertoires in COVID-19. Sequencing was performed with immunoSEQ multiplex PCR; in TCRdb, only in-frame clones are kept and a portion is missing. The sample consists of under 250,000 clones, 65% to 90% of them appearing once. The sequenced sample was peripheral blood. Receptor source: a human donor in a cohort sampled during active COVID-19. Both conserved end residues are part of each CDR3. D genes are given only for firm matches. Clone size is not always given. Where it is, it says once, few, many or a class for expanded clones.

>TRBJ2-7|TRBV27|-|-
TGTGCCAGCAGTCCCCGATGGAGGGTAGCGAAACCCTACGAGCAGTACTTC
CASSPRWRVAKPYEQYF
>TRBJ2-7|TRBV5-1|-|-
TGCGCCAGCAGCTTGGGGGCGCCGGGGGACCACGAGCAGTACTTC
CASSLGAPGDHEQYF
>TRBJ2-1|TRBV9|TRBD2|-
TGTGCCAGCAGCGCGAGCCCGGGGAGCGGGAGTTACAATGAGCAGTTCTTC
CASSASPGSGSYNEQFF
>TRBJ1-4|TRBV2|TRBD1|-
TGTGCCACCACCCGACAGGGATCAACTAATGAAAAACTGTTTTTT
CATTRQGSTNEKLFF
>TRBJ2-1|TRBV29-1|-|-
TGCAGCGTTGGGGACATATACAATGAGCAGTTCTTC
CSVGDIYNEQFF
>TRBJ1-2|TRBV3-1/TRBV3-2|TRBD1|-
TGTGCCAGCAGCCGGGACAGATATGGCTACACCTTC
CASSRDRYGYTF
>TRBJ2-4|TRBV18|TRBD1|-
TGTGCCAGCTCAGTTACAGGGGGCGAATTAGCCAAAAACATTCAGTACTTC
CASSVTGGELAKNIQYF
>TRBJ2-7|TRBV4-2|-|few
TGTGCCAGCAGCCGGGCCTGGGGAGGCGGGGCCTCCTACGAGCAGTACTTC
CASSRAWGGGASYEQYF
>TRBJ2-7|TRBV7-2|-|-
TGTGCCAGCAGCTTAAGTTCAGGGGCTTCCTACGAGCAGTACTTC
CASSLSSGASYEQYF
>TRBJ2-3|TRBV9|TRBD2|-
TGTGCCAGCTCCGGACTAGTTGGAGATACGCAGTATTTT
CASSGLVGDTQYF
>TRBJ2-1|TRBV12-3/TRBV12-4|-|-
TGTGCCAGCAGTTTACGGGGTATCAAGTTCTTC
CASSLRGIKFF
>TRBJ2-7|TRBV7-2|-|few
TGTGCCAGCAGCTGGCCGGGGAGAGGGCTTTACGAGCAGTACTTC
CASSWPGRGLYEQYF
>TRBJ2-7|TRBV9|TRBD1|-
TGTGCCAGCAGCGTAGGTTCGGCAGGGGGCAGAAACGAGCAGTACTTC
CASSVGSAGGRNEQYF
>TRBJ2-7|TRBV15|TRBD1|-
TGTGCCACCAGCAGACGGACAGGGGGCTACGAGCAGTACTTC
CATSRRTGGYEQYF
>TRBJ2-1|TRBV5-6|TRBD2|-
TGTGCCAGCAGCTTGTTATGGCGGGAGCATGAGCAGTTCTTC
CASSLLWREHEQFF
>TRBJ2-3|TRBV24-1|-|-
TGTGCCACCAGTGATTTAGGGGGGGCGACAGATACGCAGTATTTT
CATSDLGGATDTQYF
>TRBJ2-1|TRBV10-3|-|-
TGTGCCATCAGTGAGGGCGGGGACTACAATGAGCAGTTCTTC
CAISEGGDYNEQFF
>TRBJ1-6|TRBV6-5|-|once
TGTGCCAGCAGTTACAGGGACACCATTTCGCCCCTCCACTTT
CASSYRDTISPLHF